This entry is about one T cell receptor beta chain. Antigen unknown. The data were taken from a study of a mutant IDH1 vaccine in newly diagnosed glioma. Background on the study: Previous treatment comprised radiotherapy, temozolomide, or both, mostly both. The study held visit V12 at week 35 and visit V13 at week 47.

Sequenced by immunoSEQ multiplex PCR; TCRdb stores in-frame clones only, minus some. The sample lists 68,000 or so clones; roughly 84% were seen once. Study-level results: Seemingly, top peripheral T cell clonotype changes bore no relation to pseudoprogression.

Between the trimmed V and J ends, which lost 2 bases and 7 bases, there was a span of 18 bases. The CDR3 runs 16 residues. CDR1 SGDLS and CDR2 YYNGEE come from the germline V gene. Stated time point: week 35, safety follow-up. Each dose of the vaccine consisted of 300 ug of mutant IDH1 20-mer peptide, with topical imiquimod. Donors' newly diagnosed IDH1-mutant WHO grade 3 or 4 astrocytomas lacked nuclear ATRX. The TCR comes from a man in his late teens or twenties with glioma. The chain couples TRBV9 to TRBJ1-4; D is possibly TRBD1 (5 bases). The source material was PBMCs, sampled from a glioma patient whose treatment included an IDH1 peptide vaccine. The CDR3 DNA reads TGTGCCAGCAGCGTCAGCCGGGGCGGGAGGGGTGAAAAACTGTTTTTT. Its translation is CASSVSRGGRGEKLFF.